This paragraph reports one T cell receptor (beta chain). Its antigen is still unknown. This sample was taken from a study of T-cell reconstitution after alpha-beta-depleted transplantation in children. General study results and limits: At one year after transplant, newly produced T cells mostly accounted for T-cell counts and diversity. Recipient T cells and thymic progenitors that survived gave rise to the high TCRbeta diversity observed at day 60 in some patients. Two months or so post-transplant, alpha-beta T cells reportedly derived from several hundred expanded graft clones.

V lost 8 bases and J lost 7; bases outside the gene matches: 7. The CDR3 runs 14 residues. Per germline, CDR1 SGHDN and CDR2 FVKESK. As it was prepared, the TCRbeta library received unique molecular identifiers. TCRdb independently ran MiXCR on the PCR reads; one entry per CDR3 protein. The sample consists of about 540,000 distinct CDR3 sequences, over 25% of them appearing once. The source is a boy less than two years old with Wiskott-Aldrich syndrome, due to receive a stem cell transplant. The specimen comprised PBMCs, sampled before TCRalphabeta/CD19-depleted stem cell transplant. The chain combines TRBV14 with TRBJ2-2; 10 bases line up with TRBD2. This CDR3 is CASRLAGVNGELFF. In DNA form, the CDR3 reads TGTGCCAGCCGGCTAGCGGGAGTTAACGGGGAGCTGTTTTTT. Complete variable domain (other parts from reference TRBV14 and TRBJ2-2): EAGVTQFPSHSVIEKGQTVTLRCDPISGHDNLYWYRRVMGKEIKFLLHFVKESKQDESGMPNNRFLAERTGGTYSTLKVQPAELEDSGVYFCASRLAGVNGELFFGEGSRLTVL.